The 27 T cell receptor beta chains below were found in one sample sequenced in a study of blood T cell repertoires in COVID-19. Profiling relied on immunoSEQ multiplex PCR, and the TCRdb table lists in-frame clones only, not all of them. The table lists about 190,000 clones, about 81% of them singletons. The source material was peripheral blood. The source is a woman older than 75 with COVID-19, enrolled during active disease.

The chain links TRBV5-1 to TRBJ2-1, with 8 bases aligning to TRBD2. V dropped 0 bases and J dropped 4; count of bases not matched to a gene: 9. This CDR3 comprises 17 residues. The germline gives CDR1 SGHRS, CDR2 YFSETQ. For the CDR3, the DNA is TGCGCCAGCAGCTTGGGACCTTACACTAGCGGTTACAATGAGCAGTTCTTC. Amino acid sequence: CASSLGPYTSGYNEQFF.

The genes are TRBV10-2 and TRBJ2-2; the match to TRBD2 covers 7 bases. Germline V gives CDR1 WSHSY, CDR2 SAAADI. This CDR3 spans 15 amino acids. V dropped 3 bases and J dropped 4; count of bases not matched to a gene: 5. This chain's CDR3 is CASSEGGSGTGELFF. CDR3 in DNA: TGCGCCAGCAGTGAAGGCGGGAGTGGCACCGGGGAGCTGTTTTTT.

As regards this clone: The same CDR3 also results from other DNA sequences found in this sample. DNA for the CDR3: TGTGCCAGCAGTTTATCGATCCCCGACAGAAACTATGGCTACACCTTC. Its translation is CASSLSIPDRNYGYTF. The chain employs TRBV27 and TRBJ1-2; TRBD1 might be the D (5 bases). The V end lost 0 bases, the J end lost 2 bases, and 13 bases lay between the germline ends. The CDR3 extends over 16 amino acids. Per the germline V gene, CDR1 is MNHEY and CDR2 is SMNVEV (reference sequence).

This rearrangement joins TRBV4-3 to TRBJ2-3; 8 nucleotides agree with TRBD2. The junction had 11 bases not matched to a gene; V was cut back by 4 bases and J by 5 bases. The CDR3 runs 16 residues. CDR1 and CDR2 from the germline V gene are LGHNA and YSLEER. The CDR3 region is CASSPRSGGHGDTQYF. As DNA, the CDR3 is TGCGCCAGCAGCCCGCGGTCGGGGGGGCATGGAGATACGCAGTATTTT.

The chain carries TRBV28 and TRBJ2-1; 7 bases agree with TRBD1. Trimming took 6 bases from V and 3 from J; bases not matched to a gene: 8. Germline CDR1 MDHEN, CDR2 SYDVKM. The CDR3 loop spans 15 amino acids. The CDR3 DNA sequence: TGTGCCAGCAGCCCCCCGGGACAGAACTACAATGAGCAGTTCTTC. Translation gives CASSPPGQNYNEQFF.

The V call is TRBV5-6, the J call TRBJ2-2, with a tentative D call TRBD1 (6 bases). V lost 6 bases, J lost 2 bases, and 20 bases lay in between. This CDR3 is 17 amino acids long. Germline V CDR1 and CDR2: SGHDT, YYEEEE. Here the CDR3 reads CASTNTFGTFNTGELFF. For the CDR3, the DNA is TGTGCCAGCACCAACACCTTTGGGACATTTAACACCGGGGAGCTGTTTTTT.

The gene calls are TRBV7-2 and TRBJ1-2; the D gene is possibly TRBD1 (6 bases). Germline loops: CDR1 SGHTA, CDR2 FQGNSA. The CDR3 extends over 17 amino acids. V lost 6 bases and J lost 2, with 22 bases in between. CDR3 amino acids: CASRPSTSGQLNYGYTF. CDR3 bases: TGTGCCAGCAGACCTTCGACTTCGGGACAACTCAACTATGGCTACACCTTC.

This chain connects TRBV27 to TRBJ2-5; possible D gene TRBD2, 6 bases. Germline CDR1 MNHEY, CDR2 SMNVEV (reference sequence). This CDR3 contains 15 residues. The V and J ends lost 2 bases and 1 base respectively, with 11 bases between them. CDR3 nucleotides: TGTGCCAGCAGTTTAGGGGGGACGATCCAAGAGACCCAGTACTTC. This gives the protein CASSLGGTIQETQYF.

This sequence joins TRBV12-2 and TRBJ1-2. TRBV12-2 is a pseudogene. The CDR3 spans 14 residues. The CDR3 loop reads CASRPRGGANGYTF. The CDR3 DNA follows: TGTGCAAGTCGCCCGAGAGGGGGGGCGAATGGCTACACCTTC.

The CDR3 DNA reads TGTGCCAGCAGTACCGGGACAGGGAACACAGATACGCAGTATTTT. Translation: CASSTGTGNTDTQYF. The chain recombines TRBV5-6 with TRBJ2-3, with 9 bases matching TRBD1. Per germline, CDR1 SGHDT and CDR2 YYEEEE. This CDR3 region has 15 residues. J was trimmed by 2 bases and V by 5 bases; bases with no gene match: 6.

The chain links TRBV5-4 to TRBJ2-1; D perhaps matches TRBD2 (6 bases). Trimming removed 2 bases at V and 14 bases at J, with 11 bases between. The CDR3 is made up of 11 amino acids. Looked up from germline, CDR1 is SGHNT and CDR2 is YYREEE (reference sequence). This CDR3 reads CASSLGTRKFF. The DNA of the CDR3 is TGTGCCAGCAGCTTAGGGACTCGAAAGTTCTTC.

The chain couples TRBV7-2 to TRBJ2-7; D is ambiguous. The V end was cut by 1 base, the J end by 6 bases, with 4 bases between. Germline V CDR1 and CDR2: SGHTA, FQGNSA. This CDR3 is 11 amino acids long. The CDR3 DNA sequence: TGTGCCAGCAGCTTAGGGCCCGAGCAGTACTTC. Protein: CASSLGPEQYF. The full variable domain, with the rest looked up from reference TRBV7-2 and TRBJ2-7, is GAGVSQSPSNKVTEKGKDVELRCDPISGHTALYWYRQSLGQGLEFLIYFQGNSAPDKSGLPSDRFSAERTGGSVSTLTIQRTQQEDSAVYLCASSLGPEQYFGPGTRLTVT.

V and J are TRBV6-2 or TRBV6-3 and TRBJ2-2, with TRBD2 matching 12 bases. The germline V gene encodes CDR1 MNHEY and CDR2 SVGEGT. The CDR3 spans 17 residues. The V gene end was trimmed by 6 bases and the J gene end by 4 bases; junction bases not matched to a gene: 9. The CDR3 DNA follows: TGTGCCAGCAGCACCCTGACTAGCGGGGGCCTCACCGGGGAGCTGTTTTTT. Protein: CASSTLTSGGLTGELFF.

This chain connects TRBV10-3 to TRBJ1-3; TRBD1 aligns across 7 bases. Looked up from germline, CDR1 is ENHRY and CDR2 is SYGVKD. The CDR3 runs to 15 residues. The trim removed 3 bases at V and 1 base at J, leaving 3 bases unmatched. CDR3 residues: CAISEDRASGNTIYF. The CDR3 DNA follows: TGTGCCATCAGTGAAGACAGGGCGTCTGGAAACACCATATATTTT.

The V gene is TRBV7-2, the J gene TRBJ2-5; TRBD1 is a possible D gene (6 bases). The germline gives CDR1 SGHTA, CDR2 FQGNSA. The CDR3 is 14 amino acids. Trimming removed 1 base at V and 2 bases at J, with 8 bases between. CDR3 DNA: TGTGCCAGCAGCTTAGACCAGGGGCAAGAGACCCAGTACTTC. Protein product: CASSLDQGQETQYF.

This sequence joins TRBV6-6 and TRBJ1-3; 8 bases fit TRBD1. V gave up 10 bases and J gave up 0 bases; unmatched junction bases: 5. Germline-derived CDR1 and CDR2 are MNHNY and SVGAGI (reference sequence). The CDR3 is made up of 14 amino acids. The CDR3 spells CAIWTGSSGNTIYF. The CDR3, as DNA: TGTGCCATCTGGACAGGGAGCTCTGGAAACACCATATATTTT.

The chain couples TRBV30 to TRBJ2-1; the match to TRBD2 covers 7 bases. The CDR3 extends over 13 amino acids. V was clipped by 3 bases and J by 1 base; unmatched bases: 0. The germline gives CDR1 GTSNPN, CDR2 SVGIG (reference sequence). CDR3 sequence (DNA): TGTGCCTGGAGGCGGGAGTCCTACAATGAGCAGTTCTTC. Amino acids: CAWRRESYNEQFF.

The rearrangement uses TRBV9 and TRBJ2-5; 8 bases line up with TRBD1. The CDR3 is 14 amino acids. Germline lookup yields CDR1 SGDLS and CDR2 YYNGEE. Trimming at V came to 3 bases and at J to 5 bases, leaving 6 bases not matched to a gene. CDR3 nucleotides: TGTGCCAGCAGCGCACACAGGGGGAGTGAGACCCAGTACTTC. Amino acids: CASSAHRGSETQYF. The full variable domain, completed using reference TRBV9 and TRBJ2-5, is DSGVTQTPKHLITATGQRVTLRCSPRSGDLSVYWYQQSLDQGLQFLIQYYNGEERAKGNILERFSAQQFPDLHSELNLSSLELGDSALYFCASSAHRGSETQYFGPGTRLLVL.

This chain uses TRBV3-1 (or the pseudogene TRBV3-2) with TRBJ2-7, with TRBD2 matching 10 bases. V shed 1 base and J 3 bases; nucleotides not matched to a gene: 6. The CDR3 covers 16 residues. Per germline, CDR1 LGHDT and CDR2 YNNKEL (reference sequence). CDR3 amino acids: CASSQVGTSGNYEQYF. The CDR3, as DNA: TGTGCCAGCAGCCAAGTAGGAACTAGCGGGAACTACGAGCAGTACTTC.

The chain combines TRBV19 with TRBJ2-3, with TRBD2 matching 8 bases. CDR3 length equals 14 residues. Per germline, CDR1 LNHDA and CDR2 SQIVND (reference sequence). The V gene end was trimmed by 4 bases and the J gene end by 2 bases; junction bases not matched to a gene: 2. CDR3 region: CASSTGGDTDTQYF. In DNA form, the CDR3 reads TGTGCCAGTAGTACGGGGGGGGACACAGATACGCAGTATTTT. The full variable domain, its missing parts supplied by reference TRBV19 and TRBJ2-3, is DGGITQSPKYLFRKEGQNVTLSCEQNLNHDAMYWYRQDPGQGLRLIYYSQIVNDFQKGDIAEGYSVSREKKESFPLTVTSAQKNPTAFYLCASSTGGDTDTQYFGPGTRLTVL.

The count of this clone is one. V and J are TRBV6-5 and TRBJ2-3; possible D gene TRBD2, 6 bases. CDR1 is MNHEY, CDR2 SVGAGI, per germline. The CDR3 consists of 16 residues. Trimming left V 2 bases short and J 6 bases short, with 18 bases between. CDR3 region: CASSYGTGVSGDTQYF. The CDR3 DNA sequence: TGTGCCAGCAGTTACGGGACGGGGGTATCGGGGGATACGCAGTATTTT.

To note about this clone: The same CDR3 can be traced to other DNA sequences in this sample. As DNA, the CDR3 is TGTGCCAGCAGTTTGACGGGGTATCAGCCCCAGCATTTT. It encodes CASSLTGYQPQHF. The chain carries TRBV12-3 or TRBV12-4 and TRBJ1-5; D is unclear. Trimming removed 3 bases at V and 5 bases at J, with 8 bases between. The CDR3 contains 13 residues.

V is TRBV5-4 and J is TRBJ1-2; D unresolved. This CDR3 has 14 amino acids. V was cut by 2 bases and J by 2 bases, with 10 bases left in between. The germline CDR1 and CDR2 sequences are SGHNT and YYREEE (reference sequence). For the CDR3, the DNA is TGTGCCAGCAGCTTAGAACGCGGAAACTATGGCTACACCTTC. Translating gives CASSLERGNYGYTF.

The chain employs TRBV15 and TRBJ2-4; a possible D gene is TRBD2 (5 bases). The CDR3 runs to 16 residues. V was pared by 7 bases and J by 0 bases, with 16 bases between. CDR1 is LNHNV and CDR2 is YYDKDF in the germline V gene (reference sequence). The CDR3 spells CATTQYTGRAKNIQYF. CDR3 bases: TGTGCCACCACTCAGTATACGGGGAGAGCCAAAAACATTCAGTACTTC. Full variable domain (missing parts from reference TRBV15 and TRBJ2-4): DAMVIQNPRYQVTQFGKPVTLSCSQTLNHNVMYWYQQKSSQAPKLLFHYYDKDFNNEADTPDNFQSRRPNTSFCFLDIRSPGLGDTAMYLCATTQYTGRAKNIQYFGAGTRLSVL.

The chain employs TRBV18 and TRBJ2-5; the D gene is possibly TRBD1 (6 bases). The V gene lost 4 bases and the J gene lost 6 bases, with 9 bases spanning the gap. Germline CDR1 is KGHSH and CDR2 is LQKENI. This CDR3 has 12 residues. In DNA form, the CDR3 reads TGTGCCAGCTCACTTGACAGGAAGACCCAGTACTTC. Translated: CASSLDRKTQYF.

The V gene is TRBV19, the J gene TRBJ2-7; possibly TRBD1 for D (6 bases). Germline CDR1 reads LNHDA; CDR2 reads SQIVND (reference sequence). Trimming pared 4 bases from V and 0 bases from J, leaving 7 bases between. The CDR3 totals 13 residues. CDR3 sequence (DNA): TGTGCCAGTAGTAAGGGACACTCCTACGAGCAGTACTTC. It encodes CASSKGHSYEQYF. Using reference TRBV19 and TRBJ2-7 for the parts outside the CDR3, the full variable domain is DGGITQSPKYLFRKEGQNVTLSCEQNLNHDAMYWYRQDPGQGLRLIYYSQIVNDFQKGDIAEGYSVSREKKESFPLTVTSAQKNPTAFYLCASSKGHSYEQYFGPGTRLTVT.

The chain combines TRBV3-1 (or the pseudogene TRBV3-2) with TRBJ2-1, with TRBD2 matching 8 bases. CDR1 is LGHDT, CDR2 YNNKEL, per germline (reference sequence). This CDR3 contains 15 residues. J was trimmed by 4 bases and V by 0 bases; bases with no gene match: 2. The CDR3 DNA is TGTGCCAGCAGCCAAGAACTAGCGGTATACAATGAGCAGTTCTTC. Its protein is CASSQELAVYNEQFF.